The 3 T cell receptor beta chains reported below all come from one sample, sequenced in a study of cytomegalovirus exposure and HLA in healthy donors. Both 60 Vbeta primers and 13 Jbeta primers went into the PCR. This table comes from immunoSEQ multiplex PCR, and its TCRdb copy is limited to in-frame clones, with some not included. The table includes around 190,000 clones, 74% detected once. The sequencing sample was made of PBMCs. These receptors were obtained from a woman aged 25 to 39 in good health and CMV-seropositive.

This clone was recorded once. V gene TRBV11-2 combines with J gene TRBJ2-7; 7 bases are a match to TRBD2. The CDR3 contains 15 residues. Germline assignment: CDR1 SGHAT and CDR2 FQNNGV. The V and J ends lost 2 bases and 5 bases, in that order; junction bases with no gene match: 9. The CDR3 here is CASSLLGRASDEQYF. The CDR3 DNA reads as TGTGCCAGCAGCTTACTAGGGAGGGCCTCAGACGAGCAGTACTTC.

The chain is built from TRBV28 and TRBJ1-4; 9 nucleotides align to TRBD1. The CDR3 has 14 residues. Germline CDR1 MDHEN, CDR2 SYDVKM. V was clipped by 6 bases and J by 7 bases; unmatched bases: 6. CDR3 region: CASRETGGVEKLFF. The CDR3 nucleotides are TGTGCCAGCAGGGAAACAGGGGGCGTTGAAAAACTGTTTTTT.

The CDR3 DNA is TGTGCCAGCAGTGAAGTGGGACTGAGGGCCTACGAGCAGTACTTC. Translation: CASSEVGLRAYEQYF. This chain connects TRBV6-1 to TRBJ2-7; possible D gene TRBD2, 6 bases. This CDR3 has 15 residues. V was cut by 1 base and J by 2 bases, with 12 bases left in between. Looked up from germline, CDR1 is MNHNS and CDR2 is SASEGT.